The clone carrying this T cell receptor beta chain was observed many times. Germline CDR1 and CDR2: LNHNV and YYDKDF (reference sequence). The CDR3 covers 14 residues. V gave up 1 base and J gave up 5 bases, with 9 bases separating them. The data stem from a study of identical twins. A universal primer site arose from template switching, and cDNA bore unique molecular identifiers. TCRdb redid the calling of the 5' RACE reads with MiXCR, one entry per CDR3 protein. In the table there are around 340,000 distinct CDR3 sequences, approximately 13% of which are singletons. These data were likewise used in another study, on yellow fever vaccine responses in identical twins. From that paper: The T cell response to vaccination in identical twins was reportedly partly convergent and partly personalized.

This TCR was sampled from a woman younger than 35 in good health. Source material: CD8+ T cells sorted from blood. The chain carries TRBV15 and TRBJ2-1, with D unclear. In DNA, the CDR3 is TGTGCCACCAGCAGAGCTCCGGATCACAATGAGCAGTTCTTC. Amino acid sequence: CATSRAPDHNEQFF.